The rows below give T cell receptor beta chains drawn from one sample of a study of shared clonotypes between healthy human individuals. TCRdb keeps only in-frame clones here, not all; method: immunoSEQ multiplex PCR. This sample carries millions of clones, about 95% of them seen once, and the ten largest clones take around 1.1%. Sequencing was done on a sample of naive CD8+ T cells sorted from blood. The receptors stem from a man between 18 and 29 years old in good health. CDR3s include the opening cysteine and the closing phenylalanine or tryptophan. The order of the fields is J gene, D gene, clone size, V gene, CDR3 DNA, CDR3 protein. D genes are given only for firm matches. The size of a clone is reported for some rows only, either as once, few or many, or as a class for expanded clones.

J: TRBJ1-2
D: NA
size: NA
V: TRBV19
DNA: TGTGCCAGTAGTACCCACCTGGACAGTTTCTCCGGGGTCTATGGCTACACCTTC
CDR3: CASSTHLDSFSGVYGYTF

J: TRBJ1-1
D: NA
size: NA
V: TRBV5-5
DNA: TGTGCCAGCAGCTTGGGCCTCTGGTCTGAAGCTTTCTTT
CDR3: CASSLGLWSEAFF

J: TRBJ1-4
D: NA
size: NA
V: TRBV25-1
DNA: TGTGCCAGCAGTGTGGGGGAGCTTAATGAAAAACTGTTTTTT
CDR3: CASSVGELNEKLFF

J: TRBJ2-7
D: NA
size: NA
V: TRBV5-6
DNA: TGTGCCAGCAGCCCGATATCCTGGGAAGGCTACGAGCAGTACTTC
CDR3: CASSPISWEGYEQYF

J: TRBJ1-1
D: NA
size: NA
V: TRBV28
DNA: TGTGCCACCCTCGGCGCTGAAGCTTTCTTT
CDR3: CATLGAEAFF

J: TRBJ2-5
D: NA
size: NA
V: TRBV25-1
DNA: TGTGCCAGCAGTGAATTTCTGGCCCAAGAGACCCAGTACTTC
CDR3: CASSEFLAQETQYF

J: TRBJ2-1
D: NA
size: NA
V: TRBV5-1
DNA: TGCGCCAGCAGCTTGGAGTCAAATGAGCAGTTCTTC
CDR3: CASSLESNEQFF

J: TRBJ2-7
D: TRBD2
size: once
V: TRBV4-3
DNA: TGCGCCAGCAGCCACTTAGCGGGAGTCGTCTACGAGCAGTACTTC
CDR3: CASSHLAGVVYEQYF

J: TRBJ2-7
D: NA
size: NA
V: TRBV5-4
DNA: TGTGCCAGCAGTCCAGACCCTGAGAGCTCCTACGAGCAGTACTTC
CDR3: CASSPDPESSYEQYF

J: TRBJ2-5
D: TRBD2
size: once
V: TRBV7-9
DNA: TGTGCCAGCAGCCCCAACTGGGCTAGCGGGGGGGCCAAAGAGACCCAGTACTTC
CDR3: CASSPNWASGGAKETQYF

J: TRBJ2-1
D: TRBD2
size: NA
V: TRBV27
DNA: TGTGCCAGCAGCTACACTAGCGGGGGTCAGTTCTTC
CDR3: CASSYTSGGQFF

J: TRBJ1-3
D: NA
size: NA
V: TRBV6-1
DNA: TGTGCCAGCAGTGAAAGGATGTCTCCTGGAAACACCATATATTTT
CDR3: CASSERMSPGNTIYF

J: TRBJ2-3
D: TRBD2
size: NA
V: TRBV6-6
DNA: TGTGCCAGCAGTGCGCAGCGGGAGTGGCGGGATACGCAGTATTTT
CDR3: CASSAQREWRDTQYF

J: TRBJ2-5
D: NA
size: NA
V: TRBV4-1
DNA: TGCGCCAGCAGCCAAGTTACAGGGATTGAGACCCAGTACTTC
CDR3: CASSQVTGIETQYF

J: TRBJ2-1
D: NA
size: NA
V: TRBV25-1
DNA: TGTGCCAGTTCGAGCGGGTACGCCTACAATGAGCAGTTCTTC
CDR3: CASSSGYAYNEQFF

J: TRBJ2-5
D: NA
size: NA
V: TRBV6-5
DNA: TGTGCCAGCAGTTACTCGCCCGCCGGAGAGACCCAGTACTTC
CDR3: CASSYSPAGETQYF

J: TRBJ2-7
D: NA
size: NA
V: TRBV11-2
DNA: TGTGCCAGCAGCTTAGGTGAATCCGAGCAGTACTTC
CDR3: CASSLGESEQYF

J: TRBJ2-7
D: NA
size: once
V: TRBV5-4
DNA: TGTGCCAGCAGCTTGCGGTTTCTGCGAAGCTCCTACGAGCAGTACTTC
CDR3: CASSLRFLRSSYEQYF

J: TRBJ2-2
D: NA
size: NA
V: TRBV28
DNA: TGTGCCAGCAGTCACGGGGGACGAGGGTTAACCGGGGAGCTGTTTTTT
CDR3: CASSHGGRGLTGELFF

J: TRBJ1-1
D: TRBD1
size: NA
V: TRBV6-1
DNA: TGTGCCAGCAGTGAAGGAGGGACAGGGAGTGAAGCTTTCTTT
CDR3: CASSEGGTGSEAFF

J: TRBJ2-5
D: TRBD2
size: NA
V: TRBV13
DNA: TGTGCCAGCAGCGTCAGTCTAGCGGGGGGCCAAGAGACCCAGTACTTC
CDR3: CASSVSLAGGQETQYF

J: TRBJ1-2
D: NA
size: NA
V: TRBV10-2
DNA: TGCGCCAGCAGCCTTGGTGGGGGGCCGGACTATGGCTACACCTTC
CDR3: CASSLGGGPDYGYTF

J: TRBJ1-5
D: NA
size: NA
V: TRBV4-1
DNA: TGCGCCAGCAGCCAGAGCCCGGGCAATCAGCCCCAGCATTTT
CDR3: CASSQSPGNQPQHF

J: TRBJ2-2
D: NA
size: NA
V: TRBV7-2
DNA: TGTGCCAGCAGCTTTGGGAGGACCGGGGAGCTGTTTTTT
CDR3: CASSFGRTGELFF

J: TRBJ2-7
D: TRBD1
size: NA
V: TRBV7-2
DNA: TGTGCCAGCAGCTTAGAGGGACAGGGCTCCTACGAGCAGTACTTC
CDR3: CASSLEGQGSYEQYF

J: TRBJ2-7
D: TRBD2
size: NA
V: TRBV19
DNA: TGTGCCAGTGGACCGGGACTAGTAGGTTACGAGCAGTACTTC
CDR3: CASGPGLVGYEQYF

J: TRBJ1-2
D: TRBD1
size: NA
V: TRBV6-5
DNA: TGTGCCAGCAGTTCACCTAGACAGGGGTCCAACTATGGCTACACCTTC
CDR3: CASSSPRQGSNYGYTF

J: TRBJ2-7
D: NA
size: NA
V: TRBV5-1
DNA: TGCGCCAGCAGCTTGGACGGTGACCTCTACGAGCAGTACTTC
CDR3: CASSLDGDLYEQYF

J: TRBJ2-7
D: TRBD2
size: NA
V: TRBV9
DNA: TGTGCCAGCAGCGAAGGACTAGCGGGAGGGGGAGCCTACGAGCAGTACTTC
CDR3: CASSEGLAGGGAYEQYF

J: TRBJ2-7
D: NA
size: NA
V: TRBV29-1
DNA: TGCAGCGCTCACCGTTCGGGCGAGCAGTACTTC
CDR3: CSAHRSGEQYF